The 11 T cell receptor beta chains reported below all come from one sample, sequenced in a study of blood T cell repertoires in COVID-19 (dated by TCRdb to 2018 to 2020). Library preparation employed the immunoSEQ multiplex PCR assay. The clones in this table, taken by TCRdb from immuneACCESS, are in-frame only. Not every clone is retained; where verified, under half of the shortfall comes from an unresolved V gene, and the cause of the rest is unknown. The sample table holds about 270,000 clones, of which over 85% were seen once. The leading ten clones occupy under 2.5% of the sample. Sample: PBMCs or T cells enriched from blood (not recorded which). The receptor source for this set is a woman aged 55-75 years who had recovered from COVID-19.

CDR3 residues: CASSVEGGVSPLHF. In DNA form, the CDR3 reads TGTGCCAGCAGCGTAGAGGGAGGGGTTTCACCCCTCCACTTT. This chain joins TRBV9 and TRBJ1-6; tentative D call: TRBD1 (5 bases). Trimming removed 0 bases at V and 9 bases at J, with 10 bases between. This CDR3 contains 14 residues. Per germline, CDR1 SGDLS and CDR2 YYNGEE.

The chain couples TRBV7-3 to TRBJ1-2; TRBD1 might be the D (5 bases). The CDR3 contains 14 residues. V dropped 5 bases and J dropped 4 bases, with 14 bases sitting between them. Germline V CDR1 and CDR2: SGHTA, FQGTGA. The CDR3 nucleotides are TGTGCCAGCAGCCCCAGCGGGGGGTCCTATGGCTACACCTTC. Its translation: CASSPSGGSYGYTF.

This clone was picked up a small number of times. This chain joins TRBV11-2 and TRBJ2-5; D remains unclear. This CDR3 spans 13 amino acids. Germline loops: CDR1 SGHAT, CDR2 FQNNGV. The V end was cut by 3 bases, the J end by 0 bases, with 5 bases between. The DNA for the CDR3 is TGTGCCAGCAGCTTCCAGTACCAAGAGACCCAGTACTTC. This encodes CASSFQYQETQYF. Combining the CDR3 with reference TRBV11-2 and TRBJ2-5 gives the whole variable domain EAGVAQSPRYKIIEKRQSVAFWCNPISGHATLYWYQQILGQGPKLLIQFQNNGVVDDSQLPKDRFSAERLKGVDSTLKIQPAKLEDSAVYLCASSFQYQETQYFGPGTRLLVL.

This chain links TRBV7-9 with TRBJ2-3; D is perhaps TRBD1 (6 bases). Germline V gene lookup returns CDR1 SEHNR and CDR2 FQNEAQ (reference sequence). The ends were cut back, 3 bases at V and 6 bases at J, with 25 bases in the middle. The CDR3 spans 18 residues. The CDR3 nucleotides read TGTGCCAGCAGCTTTTCTAGACAGGCACTTGAGGTGGGGGATACGCAGTATTTT. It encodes CASSFSRQALEVGDTQYF.

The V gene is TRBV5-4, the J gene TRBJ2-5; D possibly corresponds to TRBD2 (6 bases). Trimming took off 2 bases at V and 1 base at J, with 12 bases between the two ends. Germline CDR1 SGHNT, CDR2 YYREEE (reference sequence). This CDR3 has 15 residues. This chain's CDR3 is CASSFSMGGQETQYF. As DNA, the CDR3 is TGTGCCAGCAGCTTCAGCATGGGGGGCCAAGAGACCCAGTACTTC.

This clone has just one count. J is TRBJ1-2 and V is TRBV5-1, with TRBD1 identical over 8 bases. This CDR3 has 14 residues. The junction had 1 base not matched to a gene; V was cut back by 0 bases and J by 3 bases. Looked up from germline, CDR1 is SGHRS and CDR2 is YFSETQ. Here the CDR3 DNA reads TGCGCCAGCAGCTTGGCGGGACAGGACTATGGCTACACCTTC. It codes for CASSLAGQDYGYTF.

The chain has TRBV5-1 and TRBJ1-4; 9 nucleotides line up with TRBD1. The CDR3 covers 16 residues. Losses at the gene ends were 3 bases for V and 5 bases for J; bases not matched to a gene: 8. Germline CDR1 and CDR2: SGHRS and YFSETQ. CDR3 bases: TGCGCCAGCAGCTCGGTGGGCGGACAGGGGAATGAAAAACTGTTTTTT. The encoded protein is CASSSVGGQGNEKLFF.

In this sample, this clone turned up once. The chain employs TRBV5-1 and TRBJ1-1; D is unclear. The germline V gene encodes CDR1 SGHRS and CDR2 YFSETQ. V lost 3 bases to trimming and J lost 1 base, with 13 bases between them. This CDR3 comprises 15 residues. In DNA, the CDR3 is TGCGCCAGCAGCTCGACGAGGTCCTGGAACACTGAAGCTTTCTTT. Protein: CASSSTRSWNTEAFF.

The CDR3 region is CASSRFLSSDGDSPLHF. The CDR3, as DNA: TGTGCCAGCAGCCGGTTCCTGTCCAGTGACGGGGATTCACCCCTCCACTTT. The chain couples TRBV14 to TRBJ1-6; D not certain. The CDR3 covers 17 residues. CDR1 is SGHDN and CDR2 is FVKESK in the germline V gene. V was trimmed by 4 bases and J by 8 bases, leaving 21 bases between them.

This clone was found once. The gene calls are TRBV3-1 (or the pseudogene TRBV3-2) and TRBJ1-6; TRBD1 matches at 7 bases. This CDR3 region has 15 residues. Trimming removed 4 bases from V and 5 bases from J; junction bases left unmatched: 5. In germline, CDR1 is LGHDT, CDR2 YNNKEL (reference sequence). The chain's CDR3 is CASSPRGSDNSPLHF. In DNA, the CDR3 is TGTGCCAGCAGCCCCAGGGGGTCGGATAATTCACCCCTCCACTTT.

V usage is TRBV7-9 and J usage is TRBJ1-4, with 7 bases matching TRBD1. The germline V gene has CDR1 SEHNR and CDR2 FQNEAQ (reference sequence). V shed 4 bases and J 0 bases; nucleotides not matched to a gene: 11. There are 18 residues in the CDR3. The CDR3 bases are TGTGCCAGCAGCTCTTCTCTAACAGGGGTTACAACTAATGAAAAACTGTTTTTT. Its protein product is CASSSSLTGVTTNEKLFF.